This record covers a single T cell receptor (beta chain). The CDR3 covers 18 residues. CDR1 is ENHRY, CDR2 SYGVKD, per germline. With 0 bases clipped from V and 4 bases from J, the junction kept 9 bases outside the gene matches. This sample stems from a study of blood T cell repertoires in COVID-19. Study-wide background: Sources were T cells, B-cell-depleted T cells, or PBMCs; the material itself was cDNA or gDNA.

Using immunoSEQ multiplex PCR, the repertoire was profiled, and TCRdb retains in-frame clones only, with some absent. The table records 350,000 to 400,000 clones, about 90% of them present only once. Donors in Cohort 3 counted as recovered after two negative PCRs, clearance, or symptom resolution. The sample consisted of PBMCs or T cells enriched from blood (not recorded which). The sequence derives from a woman in her thirties who had recovered from COVID-19. The chain links TRBV10-3 to TRBJ2-7, with 13 positions matching TRBD2. CDR3 sequence: CAISESTRLAGGPYEQYF. The CDR3 region has the DNA TGTGCCATCAGTGAGTCCACAAGACTAGCGGGGGGCCCATACGAGCAGTACTTC.